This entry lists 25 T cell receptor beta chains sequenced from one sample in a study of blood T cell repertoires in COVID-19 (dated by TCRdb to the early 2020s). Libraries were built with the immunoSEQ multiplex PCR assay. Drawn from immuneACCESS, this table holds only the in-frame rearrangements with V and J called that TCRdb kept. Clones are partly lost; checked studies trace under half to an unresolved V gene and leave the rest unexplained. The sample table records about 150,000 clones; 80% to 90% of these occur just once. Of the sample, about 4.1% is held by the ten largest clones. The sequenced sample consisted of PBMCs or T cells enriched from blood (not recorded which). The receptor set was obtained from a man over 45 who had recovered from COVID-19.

In DNA, the CDR3 is TGTGCCAGCAGCTTAGTCCCGTTGGGTTCTAGCGAGCAGTACGTC. Amino acids: CASSLVPLGSSEQYV. This chain uses TRBV11-2 with TRBJ2-7; D is undetermined. Germline CDR1 reads SGHAT; CDR2 reads FQNNGV. This CDR3 spans 15 amino acids. V was trimmed by 1 base and J by 6 bases, leaving 16 bases between them.

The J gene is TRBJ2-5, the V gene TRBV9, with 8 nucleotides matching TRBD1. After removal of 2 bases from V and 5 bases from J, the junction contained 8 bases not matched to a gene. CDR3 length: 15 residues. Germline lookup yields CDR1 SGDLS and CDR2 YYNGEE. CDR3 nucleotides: TGTGCCAGCAGCGTGAGGTCAGGGGGCCTGGAGACCCAGTACTTC. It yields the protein CASSVRSGGLETQYF.

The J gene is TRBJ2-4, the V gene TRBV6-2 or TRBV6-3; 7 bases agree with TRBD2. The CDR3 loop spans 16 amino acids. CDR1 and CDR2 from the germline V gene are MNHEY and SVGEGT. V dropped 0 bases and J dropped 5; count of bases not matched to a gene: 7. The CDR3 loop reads CASSYSWASGENIQYF. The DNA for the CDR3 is TGTGCCAGCAGTTACTCTTGGGCTAGCGGTGAAAACATTCAGTACTTC.

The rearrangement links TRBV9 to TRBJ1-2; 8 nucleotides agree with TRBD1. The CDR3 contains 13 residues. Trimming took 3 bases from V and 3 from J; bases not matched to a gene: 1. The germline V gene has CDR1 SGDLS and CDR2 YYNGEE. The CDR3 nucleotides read TGTGCCAGCAGCGAGACAGGGGACTATGGCTACACCTTC. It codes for CASSETGDYGYTF.

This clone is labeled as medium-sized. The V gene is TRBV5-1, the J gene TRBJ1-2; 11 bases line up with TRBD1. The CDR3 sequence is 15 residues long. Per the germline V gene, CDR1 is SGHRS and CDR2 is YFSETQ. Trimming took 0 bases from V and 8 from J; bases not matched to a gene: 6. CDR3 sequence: CASSLEDRGRSGYTF. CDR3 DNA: TGCGCCAGCAGCTTGGAGGACAGGGGGCGCAGCGGCTACACCTTC.

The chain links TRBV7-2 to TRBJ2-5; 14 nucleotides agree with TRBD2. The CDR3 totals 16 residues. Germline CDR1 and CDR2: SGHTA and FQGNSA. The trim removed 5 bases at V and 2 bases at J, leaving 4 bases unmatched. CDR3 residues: CASSPRLAGGQETQYF. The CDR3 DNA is TGTGCCAGCAGCCCTCGACTAGCGGGGGGGCAAGAGACCCAGTACTTC.

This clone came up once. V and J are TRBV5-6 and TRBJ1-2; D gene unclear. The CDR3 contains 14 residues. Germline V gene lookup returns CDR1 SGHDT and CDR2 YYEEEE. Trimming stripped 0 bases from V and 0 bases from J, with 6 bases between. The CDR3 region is CASSLDLPNYGYTF. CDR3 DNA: TGTGCCAGCAGCTTGGATCTCCCTAACTATGGCTACACCTTC.

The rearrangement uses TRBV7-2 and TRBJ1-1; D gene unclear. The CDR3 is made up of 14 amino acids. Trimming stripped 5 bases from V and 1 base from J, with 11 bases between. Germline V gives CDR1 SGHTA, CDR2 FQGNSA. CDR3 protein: CASSPGRTNTEAFF. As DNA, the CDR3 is TGTGCCAGCAGCCCCGGGAGGACGAACACTGAAGCTTTCTTT.

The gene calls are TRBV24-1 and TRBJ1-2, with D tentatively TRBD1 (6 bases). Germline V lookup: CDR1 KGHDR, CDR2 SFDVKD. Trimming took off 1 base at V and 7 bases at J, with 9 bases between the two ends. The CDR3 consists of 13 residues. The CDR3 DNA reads TGTGCCACCAGTGATTTCAGGGGCGGTGGCTACACCTTC. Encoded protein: CATSDFRGGGYTF.

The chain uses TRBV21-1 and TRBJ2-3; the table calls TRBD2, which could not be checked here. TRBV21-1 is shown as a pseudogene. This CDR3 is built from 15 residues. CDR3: CASSKPSGERDTQYF. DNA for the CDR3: TGTGCCAGCAGCAAGCCGAGCGGGGAAAGAGATACGCAGTATTTT.

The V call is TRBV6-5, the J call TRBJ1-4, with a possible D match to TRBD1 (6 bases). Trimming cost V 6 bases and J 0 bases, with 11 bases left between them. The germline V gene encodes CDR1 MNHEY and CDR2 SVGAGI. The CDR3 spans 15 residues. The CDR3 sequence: CASRRDTATNEKLFF. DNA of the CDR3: TGTGCCAGCAGACGGGACACCGCAACTAATGAAAAACTGTTTTTT.

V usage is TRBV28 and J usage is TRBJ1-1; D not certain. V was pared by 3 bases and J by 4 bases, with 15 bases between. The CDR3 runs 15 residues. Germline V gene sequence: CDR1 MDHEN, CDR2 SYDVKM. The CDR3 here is CASSFGRYSGTEAFF. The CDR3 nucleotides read TGTGCCAGCAGTTTCGGCCGATACAGTGGCACTGAAGCTTTCTTT. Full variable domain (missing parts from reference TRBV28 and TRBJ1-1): DVKVTQSSRYLVKRTGEKVFLECVQDMDHENMFWYRQDPGLGLRLIYFSYDVKMKEKGDIPEGYSVSREKKERFSLILESASTNQTSMYLCASSFGRYSGTEAFFGQGTRLTVV.

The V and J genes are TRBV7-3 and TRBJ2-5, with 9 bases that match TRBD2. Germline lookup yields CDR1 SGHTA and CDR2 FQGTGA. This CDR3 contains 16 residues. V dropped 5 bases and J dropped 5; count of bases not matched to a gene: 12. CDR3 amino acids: CASSPTLSGRGETQYF. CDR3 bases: TGTGCCAGCAGCCCCACCCTTAGCGGGAGAGGGGAGACCCAGTACTTC.

The CDR3 sequence is CSASNSGRALSYEQYF. The CDR3 DNA is TGCAGTGCTAGTAATAGCGGGAGGGCCCTTTCCTACGAGCAGTACTTC. The V call is TRBV20-1, the J call TRBJ2-7, with TRBD2 matching 11 bases. Germline V gene data show CDR1 as DFQATT and CDR2 as SNEGSKA (reference sequence). The CDR3 covers 16 residues. V shed 3 bases and J 1 base; nucleotides not matched to a gene: 8.

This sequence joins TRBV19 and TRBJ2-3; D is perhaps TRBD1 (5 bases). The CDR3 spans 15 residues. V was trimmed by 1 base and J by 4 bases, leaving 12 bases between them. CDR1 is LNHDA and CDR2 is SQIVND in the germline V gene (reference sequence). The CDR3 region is CASSIAQVGADTQYF. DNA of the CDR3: TGTGCCAGTAGTATAGCACAGGTTGGGGCAGATACGCAGTATTTT.

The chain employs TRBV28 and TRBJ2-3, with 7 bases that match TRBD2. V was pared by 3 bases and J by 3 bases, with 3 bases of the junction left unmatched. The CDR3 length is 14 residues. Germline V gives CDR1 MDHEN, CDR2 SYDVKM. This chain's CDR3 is CASSLRRGTDTQYF. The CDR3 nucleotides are TGTGCCAGCAGTTTGAGGCGGGGGACAGATACGCAGTATTTT.

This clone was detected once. CDR3 sequence reads: CASSFDRAGNTIYF. The CDR3 bases are TGCGCCAGCAGCTTCGACAGGGCTGGAAACACCATATATTTT. The V call is TRBV5-1, the J call TRBJ1-3; 7 positions match TRBD1. The V gene end was trimmed by 2 bases and the J gene end by 2 bases; junction bases not matched to a gene: 1. Germline CDR1 reads SGHRS; CDR2 reads YFSETQ. This CDR3 has 14 residues.

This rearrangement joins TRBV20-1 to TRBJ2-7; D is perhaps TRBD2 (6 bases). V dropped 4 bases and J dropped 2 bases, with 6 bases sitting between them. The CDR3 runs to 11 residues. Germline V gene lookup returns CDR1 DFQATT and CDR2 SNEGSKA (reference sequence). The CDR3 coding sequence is TGCAGTGCTAAGCGGGCCTACGAGCAGTACTTC. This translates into CSAKRAYEQYF.

The CDR3, as DNA: TGTGCCAGCAGCCGACAGACAACTAATGAAAAACTGTTTTTT. Protein sequence: CASSRQTTNEKLFF. V gene TRBV2 combines with J gene TRBJ1-4; D may be TRBD1 (5 bases). V was cut by 6 bases and J by 0 bases, with 8 bases left in between. From germline, CDR1 is SNHLY and CDR2 FYNNEI. The CDR3 has 14 residues.

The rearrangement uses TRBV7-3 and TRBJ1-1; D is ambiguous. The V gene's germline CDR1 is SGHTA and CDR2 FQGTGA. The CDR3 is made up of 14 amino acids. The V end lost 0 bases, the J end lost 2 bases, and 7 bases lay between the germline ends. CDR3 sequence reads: CASSLTHSNTEAFF. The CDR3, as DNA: TGTGCCAGCAGCTTAACGCACAGCAACACTGAAGCTTTCTTT.

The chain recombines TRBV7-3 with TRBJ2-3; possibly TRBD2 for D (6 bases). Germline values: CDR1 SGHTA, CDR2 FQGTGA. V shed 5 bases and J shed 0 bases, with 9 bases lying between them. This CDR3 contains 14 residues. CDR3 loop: CASSQSGSTDTQYF. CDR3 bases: TGTGCCAGCAGCCAAAGCGGGAGCACAGATACGCAGTATTTT.

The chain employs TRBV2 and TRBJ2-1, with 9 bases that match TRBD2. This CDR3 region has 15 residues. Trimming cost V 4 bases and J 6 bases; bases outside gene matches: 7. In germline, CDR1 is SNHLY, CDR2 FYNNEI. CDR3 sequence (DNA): TGTGCCAGCAGTGGCGGGAGGGCCGGTAGCAATGAGCAGTTCTTC. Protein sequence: CASSGGRAGSNEQFF.

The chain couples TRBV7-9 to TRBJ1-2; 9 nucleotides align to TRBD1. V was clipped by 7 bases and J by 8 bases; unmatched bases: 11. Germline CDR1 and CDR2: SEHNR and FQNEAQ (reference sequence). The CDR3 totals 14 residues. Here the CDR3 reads CASNIGQGILGYTF. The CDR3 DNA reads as TGTGCCAGCAACATCGGACAGGGGATTTTGGGCTACACCTTC.

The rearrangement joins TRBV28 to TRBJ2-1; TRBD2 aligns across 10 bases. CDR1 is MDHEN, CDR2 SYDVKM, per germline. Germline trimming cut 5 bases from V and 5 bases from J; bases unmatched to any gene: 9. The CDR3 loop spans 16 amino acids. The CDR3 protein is CASSASQREGNNEQFF. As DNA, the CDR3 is TGTGCCAGCAGTGCATCCCAGCGGGAGGGAAACAATGAGCAGTTCTTC.

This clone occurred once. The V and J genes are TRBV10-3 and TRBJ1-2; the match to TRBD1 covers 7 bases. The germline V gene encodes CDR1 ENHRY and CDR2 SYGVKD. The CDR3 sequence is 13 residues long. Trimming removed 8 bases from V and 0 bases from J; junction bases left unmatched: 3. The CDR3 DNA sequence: TGTGCCATCGGAGACAGGGCTAACTATGGCTACACCTTC. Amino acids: CAIGDRANYGYTF.